This TCR beta chain was identified during a study of T-cell reconstitution after alpha-beta-depleted transplantation in children (dated by TCRdb to 2016 to 2017). Study-wide context: T-cell immune reconstitution after TCRalphabeta/CD19-depleted allogeneic hematopoietic cell transplantation in children was quantitatively tracked in the study by means of TCR repertoire profiling.

This clonotype was found a few times. Its specific antigen is unknown. No much larger clone is present one base from it, and per-base qualities are unavailable. V ends up 5 bases short and J 4 bases short, with an unmatched junction base count of 9. CDR1 DFQATT and CDR2 SNEGSKA are derived from the germline V gene (reference sequence). Its CDR3 holds 14 amino acids, cysteine through phenylalanine. Only CDR3 DNA remains: 42 bases, in frame from the first base. Library generation was performed with PCR. The instrument given in TCRdb is Illumina HiSeq 2500. TCR library preparation used molecular barcoding, with unique molecular identifiers applied to normalize quantification of the TCRbeta repertoire. The public reads were run again by TCRdb, first through fastp at Q25 and then through MiXCR, and only productive beta chains were kept. CDR3 protein duplicates are merged, each entry listing the most common genes and DNA. This sample gives 500,000 or so distinct CDR3 sequences in total; 32% of them show up just once. The top ten clonotypes cover under 3% of the sample.

The starting material was PBMCs from the stem cell graft donor, obtained from the stem cell graft. The TCR comes from a human donor who donated a stem cell graft to a child with aplastic anemia. The V and J segments used are TRBV20-1 and TRBJ2-7, with TRBD2 matching 9 junction bases. The CDR3 in this case is CSADSGRRMYEQYF. The sequenced DNA: TGCAGTGCTGATAGCGGGAGAAGGATGTACGAGCAGTACTTC.